These 21 T cell receptor beta chains originate from one sample sequenced in a study of T cells in severe cutaneous drug reactions. The donors had carbamazepine-induced Stevens-Johnson syndrome or toxic epidermal necrolysis. TCR subtype-specific primers in iRepertoire multiplex PCR prepared libraries for bulk and single-cell sequencing. TCRdb reprocessed the multiplex PCR reads, with one entry per CDR3 protein and no DNA. In total, the table holds over a thousand distinct CDR3 sequences. The sample consisted of cells from a skin blister. These receptors were taken from a human donor with a severe cutaneous adverse drug reaction.

The chain couples TRBV18 to TRBJ2-1; TCRdb names TRBD1, which stays unverified in the absence of DNA. Germline-derived CDR1 and CDR2 are KGHSH and LQKENI. The CDR3 has 18 amino acids. CDR3 sequence reads: CASSPPGSGRFSYNEQFF.

This clonotype ranks as medium-sized in terms of frequency. The genes are TRBV2 and TRBJ2-1; with no DNA, the TCRdb D assignment of TRBD1 cannot be verified. Germline values: CDR1 SNHLY, CDR2 FYNNEI. The CDR3 consists of 15 residues. The CDR3 sequence is CASKRTTGAYNEQFF.

The chain has TRBV5-6 and TRBJ1-5. Germline assignment: CDR1 SGHDT and CDR2 YYEEEE. The CDR3 is 16 amino acids. CDR3: CASSLAQGGNNQPQHF.

This clonotype counts as medium-sized by frequency. The gene calls are TRBV7-2 and TRBJ2-3. The CDR3 has 14 amino acids. In germline, CDR1 is SGHTA, CDR2 FQGNSA. This chain's CDR3 is CASSLSSSTDTQYF.

This chain links TRBV11-3 with TRBJ2-2. Germline V gene data show CDR1 as SGHNT and CDR2 as YENEEA. The length of the CDR3 is 14 residues. CDR3 amino acids: CASSPNQISGELFF.

CDR3 loop: CSATVALRSSYEQYF. The chain has TRBV20-1 and TRBJ2-7; TCRdb proposes TRBD2, but this gene call is untestable without DNA. This CDR3 spans 15 amino acids. From germline, CDR1 is DFQATT and CDR2 SNEGSKA (reference sequence).

Measured by frequency, this clonotype is medium-sized. The chain carries TRBV19 and TRBJ2-6. Germline CDR1 is LNHDA and CDR2 is SQIVND (reference sequence). The CDR3 sequence is 14 residues long. The CDR3 protein is CASTRRSGANVLTF.

This clonotype ranks as medium-sized in terms of frequency. This sequence joins TRBV14 and TRBJ1-1. Per germline, CDR1 SGHDN and CDR2 FVKESK. The CDR3 length is 12 residues. CDR3 in amino acids: CASSQGQTEAFF.

This clonotype shows up as large by frequency. The V call is TRBV27, the J call TRBJ2-7; TCRdb lists TRBD1, though no DNA is available to test this call. The CDR3 is made up of 14 amino acids. From germline, CDR1 is MNHEY and CDR2 SMNVEV (reference sequence). CDR3 in amino acids: CASSLTGTGYEQYF.

This clonotype is deemed medium-sized by its frequency. This chain uses TRBV24-1 with TRBJ2-1; as DNA is missing, the TRBD1 call by TCRdb cannot be tested. CDR1 and CDR2 from the germline V gene are KGHDR and SFDVKD. The CDR3 is 12 amino acids. CDR3 amino acids: CATSPQGLEQFF.

Its frequency marks this clonotype as medium-sized. The chain has TRBV30 and TRBJ1-1; the TCRdb call, TRBD1, lacks DNA for checking. Germline values: CDR1 GTSNPN, CDR2 SVGIG (reference sequence). CDR3 length: 14 residues. The CDR3 here is CAWREPTGPTEAFF.

The chain joins TRBV20-1 to TRBJ2-3. Germline-derived CDR1 and CDR2 are DFQATT and SNEGSKA (reference sequence). The CDR3 extends over 13 amino acids. CDR3 sequence reads: CSARGRLTDTQYF.

Considering frequency, this clonotype is medium-sized. The rearrangement joins TRBV30 to TRBJ1-1; TCRdb's D call of TRBD1 is untestable without DNA. The CDR3 runs 17 residues. Germline V gives CDR1 GTSNPN, CDR2 SVGIG (reference sequence). The chain's CDR3 is CAWSVPTINRGNTEAFF.

This chain uses TRBV5-1 with TRBJ2-3; TCRdb's D call of TRBD1 is untestable without DNA. The V gene's germline CDR1 is SGHRS and CDR2 YFSETQ. This CDR3 contains 15 residues. The CDR3 region is CASSIWTGGRDTQYF.

This clonotype is labeled large based on frequency. V and J are TRBV28 and TRBJ1-6; TCRdb's D gene call, TRBD1, goes unchecked for lack of DNA. CDR1 MDHEN and CDR2 SYDVKM come from the germline V gene. The CDR3 loop spans 15 amino acids. The CDR3 protein is CAIPRDRAIDSPLHF.

Measured by frequency, this clonotype is medium-sized. The CDR3 loop is CASSGIGTGPTYEQYF. The chain uses TRBV28 and TRBJ2-7; TCRdb's assignment of TRBD1 cannot be checked, as there is no DNA. The CDR3 totals 16 residues. CDR1 MDHEN and CDR2 SYDVKM come from the germline V gene.

This clonotype registers medium-sized by frequency. CDR3: CASTVPTYEQYF. This chain joins TRBV11-2 and TRBJ2-7. Looked up from germline, CDR1 is SGHAT and CDR2 is FQNNGV. The CDR3 loop spans 12 amino acids. The complete variable domain, with remaining parts taken from reference TRBV11-2 and TRBJ2-7, reads EAGVAQSPRYKIIEKRQSVAFWCNPISGHATLYWYQQILGQGPKLLIQFQNNGVVDDSQLPKDRFSAERLKGVDSTLKIQPAKLEDSAVYLCASTVPTYEQYFGPGTRLTVT.

This clonotype is medium-sized by frequency. This chain connects TRBV10-2 to TRBJ1-1. Germline lookup yields CDR1 WSHSY and CDR2 SAAADI. The CDR3 consists of 12 residues. The CDR3: CASSEDSAEAFF.

Its frequency marks this clonotype as medium-sized. V is TRBV6-1 and J is TRBJ1-1; there is no DNA to check the TCRdb D call of TRBD1. The germline CDR1 and CDR2 sequences are MNHNS and SASEGT. There are 14 residues in the CDR3. The CDR3 loop is CASTLGTANTEAFF.

The CDR3 is CSVGAPGQGRDEQYF. This sequence joins TRBV29-1 and TRBJ2-7; the TRBD1 assignment by TCRdb is unverifiable without DNA. The CDR3 is 15 residues long. In germline, CDR1 is SQVTM, CDR2 ANQGSEA.

The chain couples TRBV5-1 to TRBJ2-7. Germline CDR1 and CDR2: SGHRS and YFSETQ. The CDR3 totals 14 residues. The CDR3 reads CASSPTSGNYEQYF.